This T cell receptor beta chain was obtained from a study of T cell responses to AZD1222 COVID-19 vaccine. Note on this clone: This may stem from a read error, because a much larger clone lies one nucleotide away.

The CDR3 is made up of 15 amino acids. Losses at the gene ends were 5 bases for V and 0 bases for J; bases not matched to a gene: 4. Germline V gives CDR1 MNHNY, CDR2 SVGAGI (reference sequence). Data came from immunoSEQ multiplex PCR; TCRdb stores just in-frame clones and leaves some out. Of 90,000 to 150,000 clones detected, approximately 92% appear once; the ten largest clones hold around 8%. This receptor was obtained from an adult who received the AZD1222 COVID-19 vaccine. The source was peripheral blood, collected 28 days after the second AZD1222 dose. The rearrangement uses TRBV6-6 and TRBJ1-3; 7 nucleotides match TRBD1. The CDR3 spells CASSDRDLSGNTIYF. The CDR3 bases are TGTGCCAGCAGTGACAGGGACCTCTCTGGAAACACCATATATTTT.